These 23 T cell receptor beta chains were sequenced from one sample in a study of T cell responses to AZD1222 COVID-19 vaccine. The protocol was immunoSEQ multiplex PCR, while the TCRdb copy is restricted to in-frame clones and leaves out a portion. Seen here are approximately 93,000 clones, over 75% observed once, and the top ten hold approximately 5.1%. The sample consisted of peripheral blood, taken 28 days after the second AZD1222 dose. Receptors originate from an adult who received the AZD1222 COVID-19 vaccine.

This sequence joins TRBV19 and TRBJ1-2, with 10 bases lining up with TRBD1. This CDR3 is 18 amino acids long. Germline V gives CDR1 LNHDA, CDR2 SQIVND (reference sequence). V lost 5 bases to trimming and J lost 4 bases; unmatched junction nucleotides: 16. CDR3 sequence: CASSLTLRQGAIGYGYTF. In DNA form, the CDR3 reads TGTGCCAGTAGTCTCACCCTACGACAGGGGGCTATTGGCTATGGCTACACCTTC.

The J gene is TRBJ1-1, the V gene TRBV7-3; 8 positions match TRBD1. The junction had 2 bases not matched to a gene; V was cut back by 5 bases and J by 3 bases. Germline lookup yields CDR1 SGHTA and CDR2 FQGTGA. The CDR3 length is 13 residues. CDR3: CASSGQGYTEAFF. In nucleotides, the CDR3 is TGTGCCAGCAGCGGACAGGGTTACACTGAAGCTTTCTTT.

The CDR3 DNA is TGTGCCAGCAGCGCAACAGGGACCCGCTCCTACAATGAGCAGTTCTTC. The encoded protein is CASSATGTRSYNEQFF. This chain joins TRBV7-9 and TRBJ2-1; tentatively, D is TRBD1 (6 bases). The CDR3 sequence is 16 residues long. CDR1 SEHNR and CDR2 FQNEAQ come from the germline V gene (reference sequence). V lost 5 bases and J 0 bases, leaving 14 bases between the germline ends.

J is TRBJ2-3 and V is TRBV7-2; D gene unclear. V was cut by 1 base and J by 6 bases, with 8 bases left in between. This CDR3 has 13 amino acids. Germline CDR1 SGHTA, CDR2 FQGNSA. CDR3 sequence (DNA): TGTGCCAGCAGCTTAGAGCCCTCGGATACGCAGTATTTT. Translation gives CASSLEPSDTQYF.

The V and J genes are TRBV4-3 and TRBJ1-1; D unclear. The CDR3 is 14 amino acids. The V and J ends lost 2 bases and 4 bases respectively, with 11 bases between them. Germline V gene sequence: CDR1 LGHNA, CDR2 YSLEER. CDR3 in DNA: TGCGCCAGCAGCCAATCTACAGTGGTCACTGAAGCTTTCTTT. Its translation is CASSQSTVVTEAFF.

As DNA, the CDR3 is TGTGCCTGGAGTGTAGGCGGACAGAACACTGAAGCTTTCTTT. This translates into CAWSVGGQNTEAFF. The chain carries TRBV30 and TRBJ1-1; maybe TRBD1 (5 bases). CDR1 and CDR2 (germline): GTSNPN, SVGIG (reference sequence). The CDR3 runs 14 residues. V lost 0 bases to trimming and J lost 1 base, with 9 bases between them. The full variable domain, completed using reference TRBV30 and TRBJ1-1, is SQTIHQWPATLVQPVGSPLSLECTVEGTSNPNLYWYRQAAGRGLQLLFYSVGIGQISSEVPQNLSASRPQDRQFILSSKKLLLSDSGFYLCAWSVGGQNTEAFFGQGTRLTVV.

The chain employs TRBV21-1 and TRBJ1-1; the D call TRBD1 from the table was never checked on the DNA. TRBV21-1 is shown as a pseudogene. CDR3 size: 15 residues. In DNA, the CDR3 is TGTGCCAGCAGCCCAGGGGGTGACATGAACACTGAAGCTTTCTTT. Protein sequence: CASSPGGDMNTEAFF.

This chain joins TRBV5-1 and TRBJ1-2; D is undetermined. The germline CDR1 and CDR2 sequences are SGHRS and YFSETQ. V dropped 0 bases and J dropped 7 bases, with 13 bases sitting between them. The CDR3 is 14 residues long. In nucleotides, the CDR3 is TGCGCCAGCAGCTTGGAGGTGGGTTCGGGTGGCTACACCTTC. Its translation is CASSLEVGSGGYTF.

The rearrangement joins TRBV9 to TRBJ2-5, with 9 nucleotides matching TRBD1. The germline gives CDR1 SGDLS, CDR2 YYNGEE. V shed 2 bases, J shed 5 bases, and the junction held 7 bases outside the gene matches. This CDR3 spans 15 amino acids. CDR3 protein: CASSVGTGPWETQYF. DNA for the CDR3: TGTGCCAGCAGCGTTGGGACAGGGCCTTGGGAGACCCAGTACTTC.

The rearrangement links TRBV7-9 to TRBJ2-3; possible D gene TRBD2, 6 bases. Trimming removed 1 base at V and 6 bases at J, with 14 bases between. Germline V lookup: CDR1 SEHNR, CDR2 FQNEAQ (reference sequence). This CDR3 region has 15 residues. CDR3: CASSLVGAGKDTQYF. Here the CDR3 DNA reads TGTGCCAGCAGCTTAGTTGGCGCGGGGAAGGATACGCAGTATTTT.

The CDR3 loop reads CASSHGGGIPQPQHF. The CDR3 DNA sequence: TGTGCCAGCAGCCACGGGGGGGGGATTCCTCAGCCCCAGCATTTT. V is TRBV6-2 or TRBV6-3 and J is TRBJ1-5; tentative D call: TRBD1 (5 bases). V was trimmed by 6 bases and J by 6 bases, leaving 18 bases between them. The CDR3 is 15 residues long. Per germline, CDR1 MNHEY and CDR2 SVGEGT.

V is TRBV7-3 and J is TRBJ1-1; D gene uncertain. CDR1 is SGHTA, CDR2 FQGTGA, per germline. The CDR3 loop spans 13 amino acids. V dropped 1 base and J dropped 6 bases, with 9 bases sitting between them. The CDR3, as DNA: TGTGCCAGCAGCTTAAGGGGAACCTCTGAAGCTTTCTTT. It specifies CASSLRGTSEAFF.

V is TRBV29-1 and J is TRBJ1-5; no firm D call. CDR3 size: 14 residues. V was trimmed by 4 bases and J by 0 bases, leaving 10 bases between them. Looked up from germline, CDR1 is SQVTM and CDR2 is ANQGSEA. CDR3 amino acids: CSVVWSSSNQPQHF. CDR3 in DNA: TGCAGCGTTGTTTGGTCGAGTAGCAATCAGCCCCAGCATTTT.

The rearrangement links TRBV29-1 to TRBJ1-4; a weak D match, TRBD1 (5 bases). The CDR3 consists of 14 residues. Deletions cut 2 bases from V and 5 bases from J, with 12 bases between. CDR1 is SQVTM and CDR2 is ANQGSEA in the germline V gene. CDR3 region: CSVEYYGANEKLFF. The CDR3 DNA follows: TGCAGCGTTGAATACTATGGGGCGAATGAAAAACTGTTTTTT. Filled out from reference TRBV29-1 and TRBJ1-4, the complete variable domain reads SAVISQKPSRDICQRGTSLTIQCQVDSQVTMMFWYRQQPGQSLTLIATANQGSEATYESGFVIDKFPISRPNLTFSTLTVSNMSPEDSSIYLCSVEYYGANEKLFFGSGTQLSVL.

This clone was found once. The chain uses TRBV6-4 and TRBJ2-5; TRBD1 might be the D (6 bases). CDR3 length: 14 residues. CDR1 and CDR2 (germline): MRHNA, SNTAGT. Trimming removed 0 bases from V and 5 bases from J, with 10 bases in between. The CDR3 DNA is TGTGCCAGCAGTGACTCCCCGAGGGGGGAGACCCAGTACTTC. This codes for CASSDSPRGETQYF.

This chain joins TRBV7-9 and TRBJ2-5, with a possible D match to TRBD2 (6 bases). CDR1 and CDR2 (germline): SEHNR, FQNEAQ (reference sequence). V was shortened by 1 base and J by 4 bases, with 13 bases between the two germline ends. The CDR3 covers 15 residues. The DNA for the CDR3 is TGTGCCAGCAGCTTAGGGAGGCGGGGCCCAGAGACCCAGTACTTC. Protein: CASSLGRRGPETQYF.

The chain uses TRBV20-1 and TRBJ2-6; D might be TRBD1 (5 bases). V was clipped by 3 bases and J by 2 bases, with 11 bases between them. Germline V gives CDR1 DFQATT, CDR2 SNEGSKA (reference sequence). This CDR3 is built from 15 residues. DNA of the CDR3: TGCAGTGCTAGTTCAGGGTCCCCTGGGGCCAACGTCCTGACTTTC. Translating it yields CSASSGSPGANVLTF.

The chain recombines TRBV4-2 with TRBJ2-5, with D perhaps TRBD1 (6 bases). This CDR3 has 15 amino acids. Germline CDR1 is LGHNA and CDR2 is YNFKEQ. Trimming shortened V by 1 base and J by 2 bases, and 11 bases separated the two germline ends. The CDR3, as DNA: TGTGCCAGCAGCCAAGCGTGGACAGAACAAGAGACCCAGTACTTC. Translating gives CASSQAWTEQETQYF.

The chain is built from TRBV7-9 and TRBJ2-5, with a possible D match to TRBD2 (5 bases). V was cut by 1 base and J by 1 base, with 13 bases left in between. The CDR3 loop spans 16 amino acids. Germline V gene lookup returns CDR1 SEHNR and CDR2 FQNEAQ (reference sequence). Written as DNA, the CDR3 is TGTGCCAGCAGCTTAGGGCCCAGCGGTCCCCAAGAGACCCAGTACTTC. Amino acid sequence: CASSLGPSGPQETQYF.

The chain couples TRBV11-2 to TRBJ1-5, with D tentatively TRBD1 (5 bases). This CDR3 region has 14 residues. Germline loops: CDR1 SGHAT, CDR2 FQNNGV. Trimming stripped 3 bases from V and 3 bases from J, with 9 bases between. In DNA form, the CDR3 reads TGTGCCAGCAGCTTGCAGGGCTACAATCAGCCCCAGCATTTT. Amino acid sequence: CASSLQGYNQPQHF. Complete variable domain (other parts from reference TRBV11-2 and TRBJ1-5): EAGVAQSPRYKIIEKRQSVAFWCNPISGHATLYWYQQILGQGPKLLIQFQNNGVVDDSQLPKDRFSAERLKGVDSTLKIQPAKLEDSAVYLCASSLQGYNQPQHFGDGTRLSIL.

V is TRBV5-8 and J is TRBJ1-2, with 9 positions matching TRBD1. This CDR3 region has 15 residues. Trimming took 0 bases from V and 3 from J; bases not matched to a gene: 3. Germline V gives CDR1 SGHTS, CDR2 YDEGEE. CDR3 sequence reads: CASSLGQGVYYGYTF. DNA of the CDR3: TGTGCCAGCAGCTTGGGACAGGGGGTTTACTATGGCTACACCTTC.

This chain links TRBV6-4 with TRBJ2-1; TRBD1 aligns across 8 bases. Germline loops: CDR1 MRHNA, CDR2 SNTAGT. The ends lost 6 bases at V and 10 bases at J; junction bases unmatched: 8. The CDR3 has 13 residues. The CDR3 here is CASSADRGREQFF. CDR3 nucleotides: TGTGCCAGCAGCGCCGACAGGGGCCGGGAGCAGTTCTTC.

A single count supports this clone. The chain links TRBV6-1 to TRBJ2-3; D not certain. Germline CDR1 MNHNS, CDR2 SASEGT. There are 18 residues in the CDR3. V was pared by 2 bases and J by 0 bases, with 18 bases between. The CDR3 region has the DNA TGTGCCAGCAGTGAAAACTTTTGGGGTAGTGCTAGCACAGATACGCAGTATTTT. This translates into CASSENFWGSASTDTQYF.